The 25 T cell receptor beta chains presented below share a single source sample, sequenced in a study of T cells in Graves' hyperthyroidism and ophthalmopathy. It was RNA transcripts that yielded the amplified TCR beta CDR3 regions. The TCR CDR3 was amplified in a first-round RT-PCR using the HTBI primer set. TCRdb passed the multiplex PCR reads through MiXCR, listing each CDR3 protein once. Of about 500,000 distinct CDR3 sequences in the sample, 46% were seen once. The sample comprised peripheral blood or thyroid tissue (not recorded which). The source is an adult woman with Graves' disease, either hyperthyroidism or ophthalmopathy (not recorded which).

On this clonotype itself: Here the CDR3 omits its conserved ending phenylalanine or tryptophan, so a read error is the likely source. CDR3: CASSLSGGNGYTL. Written as DNA, the CDR3 is TGTGCCAGCAGCCTCTCAGGGGGTAATGGCTACACCCTC. The chain has TRBV5-4 and TRBJ1-2, with 7 bases that match TRBD1. Unmatched junction bases numbered 6, after V lost 4 bases and J lost 6 bases. This CDR3 is built from 13 residues. Germline CDR1 SGHNT, CDR2 YYREEE (reference sequence).

This clonotype showed up just a few times. V usage is TRBV2 and J usage is TRBJ1-1; D remains unclear. Germline V lookup: CDR1 SNHLY, CDR2 FYNNEI. The CDR3 is 13 residues long. The ends were cut back, 7 bases at V and 5 bases at J, with 14 bases in the middle. CDR3 DNA sequence: TGTGCCAGCAACGGGAGGCCCCGGACTGAAGCTTTCTTT. As protein: CASNGRPRTEAFF.

In this sample, this clonotype turned up many times. The chain joins TRBV19 to TRBJ1-1, with TRBD1 matching over 8 bases. The CDR3 contains 17 residues. J lost 0 bases, V lost 5 bases, and 11 bases had no gene match. Germline V lookup: CDR1 LNHDA, CDR2 SQIVND (reference sequence). In DNA, the CDR3 is TGTGCCAGTAGTGCCCAGGGGGCGCTGGCTATGAACACTGAAGCTTTCTTT. It is translated as CASSAQGALAMNTEAFF.

The rearrangement uses TRBV7-2 and TRBJ2-5; D unclear. V lost 1 base and J 9 bases, leaving 15 bases between the germline ends. This CDR3 has 14 residues. Germline values: CDR1 SGHTA, CDR2 FQGNSA. CDR3 region: CASSLGQRNQPQYF. CDR3 nucleotides: TGTGCCAGCAGCTTAGGCCAGCGTAATCAGCCCCAGTACTTC.

This clonotype came up many times. This chain joins TRBV9 and TRBJ1-1; possibly TRBD1 for D (6 bases). Germline CDR1 reads SGDLS; CDR2 reads YYNGEE. The CDR3 sequence is 15 residues long. Deletions cut 4 bases from V and 6 bases from J, with 19 bases between. The CDR3 reads CASSPPLGAGAEAFF. In DNA form, the CDR3 reads TGTGCCAGCAGCCCTCCCCTGGGGGCAGGGGCTGAAGCTTTCTTT.

This clonotype was detected ten times or more. V usage is TRBV20-1 and J usage is TRBJ1-5; 7 bases agree with TRBD1. Germline values: CDR1 DFQATT, CDR2 SNEGSKA (reference sequence). The CDR3 sequence is 14 residues long. Trimming cost V 3 bases and J 7 bases; bases outside gene matches: 9. The CDR3 is CSASRDRDNQPQHF. DNA of the CDR3: TGCAGTGCTAGTAGAGACAGGGATAACCAGCCCCAGCATTTT.

There are a few counts of this clonotype. The chain couples TRBV7-9 to TRBJ2-7; 9 bases match TRBD2. V lost 5 bases to trimming and J lost 7 bases; unmatched junction nucleotides: 18. Germline V gives CDR1 SEHNR, CDR2 FQNEAQ (reference sequence). This CDR3 region has 17 residues. CDR3 bases: TGTGCCAGCAGCCAGTCTGGGCGGGAGGGTCTCTACAATGAGCAGTACTTC. Translated: CASSQSGREGLYNEQYF.

This chain links TRBV20-1 with TRBJ2-7, with D maybe TRBD1 (7 bases). This CDR3 contains 15 residues. The V and J ends lost 4 bases and 2 bases respectively, with 18 bases between them. Germline V lookup: CDR1 DFQATT, CDR2 SNEGSKA (reference sequence). In nucleotides, the CDR3 is TGCAGTGCTAAGGGACCAGGGGGAGGCACCTACGAGCAGTACTTC. This sequence encodes CSAKGPGGGTYEQYF.

The chain carries TRBV11-2 and TRBJ2-7; D is ambiguous. CDR3 length: 15 residues. V was trimmed by 5 bases and J by 7 bases, leaving 21 bases between them. Germline lookup yields CDR1 SGHAT and CDR2 FQNNGV. Written as DNA, the CDR3 is TGTGCCAGCAGCCAAGGCCTGAGCACGATGAATGAGCAGTACTTC. It specifies CASSQGLSTMNEQYF.

This clonotype has at least ten counts. The gene calls are TRBV7-9 and TRBJ1-1; D uncertain. In germline, CDR1 is SEHNR, CDR2 FQNEAQ (reference sequence). The V gene lost 6 bases and the J gene lost 1 base, with 15 bases spanning the gap. The CDR3 has 15 residues. DNA of the CDR3: TGTGCCAGCAGTCTCTCTATAGGAGCGAACACTGAAGCTTTCTTT. Translation: CASSLSIGANTEAFF.

The chain couples TRBV9 to TRBJ2-7, with D maybe TRBD2 (7 bases). V was pared by 0 bases and J by 5 bases, with 12 bases between. CDR3 length: 14 amino acids. Germline loops: CDR1 SGDLS, CDR2 YYNGEE. DNA of the CDR3: TGTGCCAGCAGCGTAGAGGGGGGGTTGGACGAGCAGTACTTC. It translates to CASSVEGGLDEQYF.

This clonotype was detected once. A much larger clone differs from this one at a single base, so this may be a read error. This sequence joins TRBV5-5 and TRBJ1-1, with a weak D call TRBD1 (6 bases). This CDR3 spans 17 amino acids. Germline V lookup: CDR1 SGHKS, CDR2 YYEKEE (reference sequence). V dropped 4 bases and J dropped 0 bases, with 19 bases sitting between them. The CDR3: CASSTQGPDLMNTEAFF. The CDR3 nucleotides read TGTGCCAGCAGCACCCAGGGGCCCGACCTGATGAACACTGAAGCTTTCTTT. The complete variable domain, with remaining parts taken from reference TRBV5-5 and TRBJ1-1, reads DAGVTQSPTHLIKTRGQQVTLRCSPISGHKSVSWYQQVLGQGPQFIFQYYEKEERGRGNFPDRFSARQFPNYSSELNVNALLLGDSALYLCASSTQGPDLMNTEAFFGQGTRLTVV.

This clonotype has a count of ten or more. The chain has TRBV5-1 and TRBJ2-6; D gene unclear. V lost 7 bases and J 4 bases, leaving 15 bases between the germline ends. This CDR3 is 15 amino acids long. CDR1 is SGHRS, CDR2 YFSETQ, per germline. In DNA, the CDR3 is TGCGCCAGCGCCAATTGGGTTGCCGGGGCCAACGTCCTGACTTTC. Translating it yields CASANWVAGANVLTF.

The chain carries TRBV28 and TRBJ1-5; D is ambiguous. CDR1 MDHEN and CDR2 SYDVKM come from the germline V gene. With 7 bases removed from V and 6 bases from J, the gap between germline ends came to 19 bases. This CDR3 comprises 15 residues. This CDR3 is CASTVSGGFRQPQHF. The CDR3 DNA reads as TGTGCCAGCACCGTTTCGGGAGGGTTTCGTCAGCCCCAGCATTTT.

V usage is TRBV20-1 and J usage is TRBJ1-5; the D is unclear. The CDR3 contains 12 residues. Between the trimmed V and J ends, which lost 1 base and 3 bases, there was a span of 4 bases. Germline CDR1 DFQATT, CDR2 SNEGSKA (reference sequence). The CDR3 coding sequence is TGCAGTGCTAGAGGGGACAATCAGCCCCAGCATTTT. Translating it yields CSARGDNQPQHF.

The chain has TRBV7-9 and TRBJ2-5, with TRBD1 as a possible D gene (6 bases). Per the germline V gene, CDR1 is SEHNR and CDR2 is FQNEAQ (reference sequence). The V end lost 6 bases, the J end lost 5 bases, and 22 bases lay between the germline ends. CDR3 length: 16 residues. The CDR3 DNA sequence: TGTGCCAGCAGTGGTACCGGGACAAAACGGTGGGAGACCCAGTACTTC. This gives the protein CASSGTGTKRWETQYF.

Regarding this clonotype: One end of the junction is discordant with germline, which a read error may explain. The chain carries TRBV6-5 and TRBJ2-7; 9 bases are a match to TRBD2. The germline CDR1 and CDR2 sequences are MNHEY and SVGAGI. The CDR3 is 12 amino acids. Written as DNA, the CDR3 is TGTGCCAGCAGTTACCCCGGGACTAGCTATGACTTC. Its translation: CASSYPGTSYDF.

This clonotype was detected a few times. V is TRBV15 and J is TRBJ2-7, with no clear D. V shed 3 bases and J shed 4 bases, with 7 bases lying between them. The CDR3 loop spans 12 amino acids. Germline CDR1 and CDR2: LNHNV and YYDKDF (reference sequence). CDR3 sequence (DNA): TGTGCCACCAGCAGGGTTACATACGAGCAGTACTTC. It encodes CATSRVTYEQYF. The full variable domain, rest sourced from reference TRBV15 and TRBJ2-7, is DAMVIQNPRYQVTQFGKPVTLSCSQTLNHNVMYWYQQKSSQAPKLLFHYYDKDFNNEADTPDNFQSRRPNTSFCFLDIRSPGLGDTAMYLCATSRVTYEQYFGPGTRLTVT.

The genes are TRBV19 and TRBJ2-3, with unresolved D. Germline V gene data show CDR1 as LNHDA and CDR2 as SQIVND (reference sequence). This CDR3 spans 11 amino acids. Between the trimmed V and J ends, which lost 1 base and 4 bases, there was a span of 0 bases. In DNA form, the CDR3 reads TGTGCCAGTAGTATAGCAGATACGCAGTATTTT. It is translated as CASSIADTQYF. Full variable domain (rest looked up from reference TRBV19 and TRBJ2-3): DGGITQSPKYLFRKEGQNVTLSCEQNLNHDAMYWYRQDPGQGLRLIYYSQIVNDFQKGDIAEGYSVSREKKESFPLTVTSAQKNPTAFYLCASSIADTQYFGPGTRLTVL.

This clonotype was counted ten times or more. The CDR3 protein is CASSAPGLAGTYEQYF. CDR3 sequence (DNA): TGTGCCAGCAGCGCTCCGGGACTAGCGGGAACCTACGAGCAGTACTTC. V usage is TRBV2 and J usage is TRBJ2-7; 13 positions agree with TRBD2. CDR3 length equals 16 residues. CDR1 SNHLY and CDR2 FYNNEI come from the germline V gene. Trimming took 6 bases from V and 2 from J; bases not matched to a gene: 7.

As for this clonotype: A much more abundant neighbour one base away suggests this may be a read error. V is TRBV20-1 and J is TRBJ2-5; D is unresolved. The CDR3 sequence is 13 residues long. The ends were cut back, 5 bases at V and 2 bases at J, with 12 bases in the middle. Germline V gives CDR1 DFQATT, CDR2 SNEGSKA (reference sequence). CDR3 sequence: CSARPGFQETQYF. The CDR3 bases are TGCAGTGCTCGCCCAGGTTTTCAAGAGACCCAGTACTTC.

This clonotype showed up just a few times. J is TRBJ2-1 and V is TRBV25-1, with 10 bases aligning to TRBD2. Losses at the gene ends were 3 bases for V and 8 bases for J; bases not matched to a gene: 7. The CDR3 runs to 15 residues. Germline CDR1 MGHDK, CDR2 SYGVNS. The CDR3 nucleotides read TGTGCCAGCAGTGACCCAGCGGGAGGGCGGGATGAGCAGTTCTTC. Its translation: CASSDPAGGRDEQFF.

V is TRBV2 and J is TRBJ1-1; 7 bases line up with TRBD1. The CDR3 has 14 amino acids. The germline gives CDR1 SNHLY, CDR2 FYNNEI. Germline trimming cut 3 bases from V and 10 bases from J; bases unmatched to any gene: 11. The CDR3 bases are TGTGCCAGCAGTGACGCGGTGGAGGGGGCGCGAGCTTTCTTT. Translating gives CASSDAVEGARAFF.

This chain uses TRBV15 with TRBJ2-2; D remains unclear. The length of the CDR3 is 15 residues. Germline lookup yields CDR1 LNHNV and CDR2 YYDKDF (reference sequence). With 3 bases removed from V and 6 bases from J, the gap between germline ends came to 14 bases. The CDR3 loop is CATSSEYLTAGELFF. The CDR3 DNA reads TGTGCCACCAGCAGTGAATATCTGACGGCCGGGGAGCTGTTTTTT.

This chain uses TRBV29-1 with TRBJ2-7; TRBD2 is a possible D gene (7 bases). The CDR3 contains 13 residues. The germline V gene encodes CDR1 SQVTM and CDR2 ANQGSEA. Here the CDR3 reads CSPSQGRGYEQYF. The CDR3 nucleotides are TGCAGTCCCTCTCAGGGGAGGGGGTACGAGCAGTACTTC.